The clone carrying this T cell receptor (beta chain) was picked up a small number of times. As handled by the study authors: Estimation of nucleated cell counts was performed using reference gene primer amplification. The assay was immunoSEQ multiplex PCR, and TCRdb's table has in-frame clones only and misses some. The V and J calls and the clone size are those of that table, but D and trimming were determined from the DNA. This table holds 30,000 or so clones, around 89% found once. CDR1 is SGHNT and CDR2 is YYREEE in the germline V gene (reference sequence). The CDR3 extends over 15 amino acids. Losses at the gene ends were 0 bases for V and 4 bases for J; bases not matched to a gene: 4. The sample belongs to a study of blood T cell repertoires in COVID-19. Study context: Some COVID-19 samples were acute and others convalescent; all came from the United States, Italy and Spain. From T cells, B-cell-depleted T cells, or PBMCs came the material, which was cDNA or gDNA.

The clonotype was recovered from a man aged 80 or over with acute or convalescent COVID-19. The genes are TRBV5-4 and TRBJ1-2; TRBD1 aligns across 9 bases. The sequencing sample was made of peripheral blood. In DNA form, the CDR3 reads TGTGCCAGCAGCTTGGGACAGGGGGGAAGCTATGGCTACACCTTC. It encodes CASSLGQGGSYGYTF.